This is a list of T cell receptor beta chains from one sample in a study of beta chain features in type 1 diabetes. Repertoires were generated with immunoSEQ multiplex PCR, while TCRdb's copy carries only in-frame clones and drops some. The sample yields 300,000 to 400,000 clones, around 10% seen once. The sample taken for sequencing was central memory CD4+ T cells from blood. The receptors here all came from a man aged 30 to 45 with type 1 diabetes. The CDR3 runs from the conserved cysteine through the conserved F or W. D genes are given only for firm matches. Clone sizes are given selectively: once, few, many, or a class where the clone is expanded.

CDR3 length	D gene	J gene	V gene	clone size	CDR3 protein	CDR3 DNA
14	-	TRBJ2-7	TRBV18	many	CASSQDRDSYEQYF	TGTGCCAGCTCTCAAGACCGGGATAGCTACGAGCAGTACTTC
12	-	TRBJ1-2	TRBV30	-	CAIILGNYGYTF	TGTGCCATTATCCTAGGGAACTATGGCTACACCTTC
14	-	TRBJ1-2	TRBV11-2	many	CASSLEAGYYGYTF	TGTGCCAGCAGCTTAGAAGCCGGATACTATGGCTACACCTTC
16	-	TRBJ2-3	TRBV5-1	-	CASSWGHRTEGDTQYF	TGCGCCAGCAGCTGGGGGCATCGCACCGAGGGAGATACGCAGTATTTT
17	TRBD2	TRBJ2-3	TRBV14	few	CASSHRRGLGLTDTQYF	TGTGCCAGCAGCCACCGACGGGGACTAGGCCTCACAGATACGCAGTATTTT
19	-	TRBJ1-4	TRBV18	many	CASSPKITKPGSTNEKLFF	TGTGCCAGCTCACCAAAGATCACCAAACCCGGGTCAACTAATGAAAAACTGTTTTTT
15	-	TRBJ2-5	TRBV27	few	CASSLSPGIEETQYF	TGTGCCAGCAGTTTATCCCCCGGGATAGAAGAGACCCAGTACTTC
15	-	TRBJ2-3	TRBV18	many	CASSPDSPLTDTQYF	TGTGCCAGCTCCCCAGACAGTCCTCTCACAGATACGCAGTATTTT
16	-	TRBJ2-7	TRBV7-2	many	CASSLGPGRTGYEQYF	TGTGCCAGCAGCTTAGGTCCAGGCCGGACGGGGTACGAGCAGTACTTC
11	-	TRBJ1-4	TRBV6-5	-	CASSSGRKLFF	TGTGCCAGCAGTTCCGGGCGAAAACTGTTTTTT
15	TRBD1	TRBJ1-6	TRBV2	-	CASSVGQGMDSPLHF	TGTGCCAGCAGCGTTGGACAGGGTATGGATTCACCCCTCCACTTT
16	TRBD1	TRBJ1-5	TRBV9	-	CASSQSAGQNNQPQHF	TGTGCCAGCAGCCAGTCCGCGGGACAGAACAATCAGCCCCAGCATTTT
15	TRBD2	TRBJ2-5	TRBV9	few	CASSESGSSQETQYF	TGTGCCAGCAGCGAGAGCGGGAGCTCCCAAGAGACCCAGTACTTC